Presented here are 27 T cell receptor beta chains from one specimen sequenced in a study of T cells after yellow fever vaccination. TCRdb re-analysed the 5' RACE reads in MiXCR, keeping a single row per CDR3 protein. Seen here are around 150,000 distinct CDR3 sequences, around 7.2% observed once, and the top ten hold more than 2.5%. Sequences were derived from CD4+ T cells sorted from PBMCs, sampled 5 days after the first yellow fever vaccination. These receptors originate from a man aged 18 to 30 who received the YFV17D yellow fever vaccine.

The gene calls are TRBV30 and TRBJ2-5; D ambiguous. Germline V CDR1 and CDR2: GTSNPN, SVGIG (reference sequence). V gave up 7 bases and J gave up 5 bases, with 17 bases separating them. The CDR3 extends over 13 amino acids. The CDR3, as DNA: TGTGCCTCCGCTTTCGATAGCCTGGAGACCCAGTACTTC. Its translation: CASAFDSLETQYF.

There are a few counts of this clonotype. The gene calls are TRBV30 and TRBJ1-2; D is possibly TRBD1 (6 bases). The CDR3 is made up of 14 amino acids. V lost 4 bases and J lost 6, with 18 bases in between. Germline CDR1 GTSNPN, CDR2 SVGIG (reference sequence). The CDR3 coding sequence is TGTGCCTGGAATTTCCAGGGGCAGTCGGATGGCTACACCTTC. It encodes CAWNFQGQSDGYTF.

This chain joins TRBV9 and TRBJ2-5; 9 bases fit TRBD1. This CDR3 is built from 15 residues. The germline gives CDR1 SGDLS, CDR2 YYNGEE. With 2 bases clipped from V and 4 bases from J, the junction kept 6 bases outside the gene matches. Here the CDR3 reads CASSVGTGYGETQYF. In DNA, the CDR3 is TGTGCCAGCAGCGTGGGGACAGGGTACGGAGAGACCCAGTACTTC. The whole variable domain, filled in from reference TRBV9 and TRBJ2-5, reads DSGVTQTPKHLITATGQRVTLRCSPRSGDLSVYWYQQSLDQGLQFLIQYYNGEERAKGNILERFSAQQFPDLHSELNLSSLELGDSALYFCASSVGTGYGETQYFGPGTRLLVL.

The rearrangement uses TRBV10-3 and TRBJ2-1; TRBD2 matches 12 bases. Germline CDR1 ENHRY, CDR2 SYGVKD. With V trimmed by 9 bases and J by 6 bases, 6 bases remained unmatched. The CDR3 length is 14 residues. The CDR3 is CAIASGGAINEQFF. DNA for the CDR3: TGTGCCATAGCTAGCGGGGGGGCCATCAATGAGCAGTTCTTC.

This clonotype was found a few times. This rearrangement joins TRBV10-3 to TRBJ2-1, with D possibly matching TRBD2 (6 bases). Germline V gene lookup returns CDR1 ENHRY and CDR2 SYGVKD. CDR3 size: 16 residues. With 0 bases removed from V and 0 bases from J, the gap between germline ends came to 9 bases. The CDR3 DNA reads as TGTGCCATCAGTGAGTCGGCGGGGAGCTCCTACAATGAGCAGTTCTTC. Translated: CAISESAGSSYNEQFF.

This clonotype was seen many times. The chain is built from TRBV4-2 and TRBJ2-5, with D possibly TRBD2 on 6 matching bases. The CDR3 runs to 17 residues. Germline lookup yields CDR1 LGHNA and CDR2 YNFKEQ. V was trimmed by 1 base and J by 5 bases, leaving 20 bases between them. CDR3 coding DNA: TGTGCCAGCAGCCAAGGCAATTCGGGACTCGGTTCGGAGACCCAGTACTTC. Translated, it gives CASSQGNSGLGSETQYF.

This clonotype has ten or more counts. The genes are TRBV3-1 and TRBJ1-6; D is possibly TRBD1 (6 bases). The CDR3 is 16 residues long. CDR1 is LGHDT, CDR2 YNNKEL, per germline (reference sequence). Trimming left V 0 bases short and J 6 bases short, with 12 bases between. CDR3 sequence: CASSQDWGATNSPLHF. The CDR3 DNA reads as TGTGCCAGCAGCCAAGATTGGGGGGCTACTAATTCACCCCTCCACTTT. Complete variable domain (other parts from reference TRBV3-1 and TRBJ1-6): DTAVSQTPKYLVTQMGNDKSIKCEQNLGHDTMYWYKQDSKKFLKIMFSYNNKELIINETVPNRFSPKSPDKAHLNLHINSLELGDSAVYFCASSQDWGATNSPLHFGNGTRLTVT.

This clonotype was detected ten times or more. The chain recombines TRBV29-1 with TRBJ2-4; D not resolved. Germline values: CDR1 SQVTM, CDR2 ANQGSEA. Trimming removed 5 bases at V and 0 bases at J, with 8 bases between. The CDR3 contains 13 residues. CDR3 region: CSVRATAKNIQYF. CDR3 in DNA: TGCAGCGTTCGGGCCACAGCCAAAAACATTCAGTACTTC.

This clonotype was seen only a few times. The genes are TRBV12-3 or TRBV12-4 and TRBJ1-4; the match to TRBD1 covers 8 bases. Unmatched junction bases numbered 5, after V lost 7 bases and J lost 10 bases. The CDR3 runs 12 residues. DNA for the CDR3: TGTGCCAGCACTGGACAGGGAGGAAAACTGTTTTTT. Protein: CASTGQGGKLFF.

This clonotype occurred many times. The chain has TRBV6-5 and TRBJ2-3, with D unclear. Trimming took off 6 bases at V and 2 bases at J, with 15 bases between the two ends. The CDR3 covers 15 residues. Looked up from germline, CDR1 is MNHEY and CDR2 is SVGAGI. The CDR3 protein is CASRSRLSNTDTQYF. The CDR3 nucleotides read TGTGCCAGCAGATCTCGACTGTCGAACACAGATACGCAGTATTTT.

This clonotype was counted a few times. The V and J genes are TRBV18 and TRBJ2-5, with 7 bases aligning to TRBD1. This CDR3 is built from 15 residues. The J segment lost 1 base and the V segment lost 5 bases, leaving 7 bases of the junction unmatched. The germline V gene has CDR1 KGHSH and CDR2 LQKENI. CDR3 nucleotides: TGTGCCAGCTCATACGGCAGGGGGACCCAAGAGACCCAGTACTTC. Translating gives CASSYGRGTQETQYF.

This clonotype was recorded many times. This CDR3 reads CASSSDRGRNEQFF. CDR3 DNA sequence: TGTGCCAGCAGTTCGGACAGGGGCCGAAATGAGCAGTTCTTC. V and J are TRBV6-5 and TRBJ2-1, with 9 bases aligning to TRBD1. V lost 4 bases, J lost 7 bases, and 5 bases stayed unmatched. In germline, CDR1 is MNHEY, CDR2 SVGAGI. CDR3 length equals 14 residues.

This clonotype occurred a few times. Compared with germline, one end of the junction differs, possibly owing to a read error. The genes are TRBV3-1 and TRBJ2-7, with 8 bases fitting TRBD1. The germline CDR1 and CDR2 sequences are LGHDT and YNNKEL (reference sequence). The CDR3 sequence is 15 residues long. Here the CDR3 DNA reads TGTGCCAGCTGCCAAGAAAGGGGACAGGCCTACGAGCAGTACTTC. As protein: CASCQERGQAYEQYF.

At least ten counts were recorded for this clonotype. The chain carries TRBV6-2 or TRBV6-3 and TRBJ2-1, with a tentative D call TRBD1 (6 bases). The CDR3 has 13 amino acids. V lost 7 bases to trimming and J lost 5 bases, with 12 bases between them. The V gene's germline CDR1 is MNHEY and CDR2 SVGEGT. CDR3 loop: CASIPQGDNEQFF. The DNA of the CDR3 is TGTGCCAGCATTCCACAGGGCGACAATGAGCAGTTCTTC.

This clonotype was counted at least ten times. The chain uses TRBV12-3 or TRBV12-4 and TRBJ2-7; D possibly uses TRBD1 or TRBD2 (7 bases each). The V end lost 5 bases, the J end lost 2 bases, and 13 bases lay between the germline ends. The CDR3 spans 14 residues. CDR3 nucleotides: TGTGCCAGCAGTCCCAGCGGGACAGCCTACGAGCAGTACTTC. Protein sequence: CASSPSGTAYEQYF.

The chain recombines TRBV30 with TRBJ2-3, with D hard to call. The CDR3 consists of 15 residues. CDR1 and CDR2 (germline): GTSNPN, SVGIG (reference sequence). The V and J ends lost 3 bases and 0 bases respectively, with 13 bases between them. The CDR3 reads CAWRVGSTSTDTQYF. The CDR3 DNA sequence: TGTGCCTGGAGAGTAGGCTCGACTAGCACAGATACGCAGTATTTT.

The rearrangement uses TRBV9 and TRBJ2-2, with a weak D call TRBD2 (6 bases). Germline loops: CDR1 SGDLS, CDR2 YYNGEE. V lost 1 base, J lost 6 bases, and 13 bases lay in between. The CDR3 consists of 15 residues. The CDR3 DNA sequence: TGTGCCAGCAGCGTAATAGCGGAGGCGGCCGGGGAGCTGTTTTTT. Translating gives CASSVIAEAAGELFF.

The chain has TRBV7-2 and TRBJ1-2, with 8 bases lining up with TRBD1. The junction had 7 bases not matched to a gene; V was cut back by 5 bases and J by 5 bases. The CDR3 totals 14 residues. From germline, CDR1 is SGHTA and CDR2 FQGNSA. CDR3: CASSPTGGSYGYTF. CDR3 DNA: TGTGCCAGCAGCCCTACAGGGGGGTCATATGGCTACACCTTC. The variable domain in full, with the rest retrieved from reference TRBV7-2 and TRBJ1-2, is GAGVSQSPSNKVTEKGKDVELRCDPISGHTALYWYRQSLGQGLEFLIYFQGNSAPDKSGLPSDRFSAERTGGSVSTLTIQRTQQEDSAVYLCASSPTGGSYGYTFGSGTRLTVV.

This clonotype was seen repeatedly, ten times or more. The genes are TRBV4-3 and TRBJ2-3; 9 nucleotides match TRBD2. From germline, CDR1 is LGHNA and CDR2 YSLEER. This CDR3 contains 15 residues. J gave up 1 base and V 6 bases, and 5 bases lay outside the gene matches. This CDR3 is CASSAAGGGTDTQYF. In nucleotides, the CDR3 is TGCGCCAGCAGTGCAGCGGGGGGCGGCACAGATACGCAGTATTTT.

This clonotype has a handful of counts. This sequence joins TRBV6-1 and TRBJ1-5; D remains ambiguous. This CDR3 is built from 14 residues. V was pared by 6 bases and J by 3 bases, with 12 bases between. Germline-derived CDR1 and CDR2 are MNHNS and SASEGT. CDR3 residues: CASSHGQFNQPQHF. The CDR3 DNA is TGTGCCAGCAGCCATGGGCAATTCAATCAGCCCCAGCATTTT.

This clonotype was seen ten or more times. The rearrangement links TRBV6-5 to TRBJ1-2; D might be TRBD1 (5 bases). There are 17 residues in the CDR3. Germline values: CDR1 MNHEY, CDR2 SVGAGI. Trimming stripped 6 bases from V and 0 bases from J, with 20 bases between. Here the CDR3 reads CASSPTGTASPNYGYTF. The CDR3 nucleotides read TGTGCCAGCAGCCCCACCGGGACGGCTTCCCCTAACTATGGCTACACCTTC.

This clonotype came up many times. The chain couples TRBV28 to TRBJ1-1, with D maybe TRBD1 (5 bases). Trimming removed 5 bases at V and 4 bases at J, with 20 bases between. The CDR3 consists of 16 residues. Looked up from germline, CDR1 is MDHEN and CDR2 is SYDVKM. The CDR3 DNA is TGTGCCAGCAGTCCTCCTCGGGGGGGAAAAGGCACTGAAGCTTTCTTT. This sequence encodes CASSPPRGGKGTEAFF.

This clonotype was seen repeatedly, ten times or more. The chain links TRBV25-1 to TRBJ1-6; TRBD1 might be the D (6 bases). Deletions cut 5 bases from V and 9 bases from J, with 14 bases between. This CDR3 has 14 residues. In germline, CDR1 is MGHDK, CDR2 SYGVNS. Written as DNA, the CDR3 is TGTGCCAGCAGTCAAGGGGGGTTTGGTTCACCCCTCCACTTT. Translating it yields CASSQGGFGSPLHF.

The table lists this clonotype with a few counts. This chain links TRBV12-3 or TRBV12-4 with TRBJ1-2; TRBD1 matches at 10 bases. CDR3 length equals 17 residues. Trimming took 6 bases from V and 4 from J; bases not matched to a gene: 14. The CDR3 DNA reads TGTGCCAGCAGCCCGGAGGACAGGGGGGCCTACCTCTATGGCTACACCTTC. This gives the protein CASSPEDRGAYLYGYTF.

This clonotype was seen more than once but under ten times. The chain carries TRBV5-6 and TRBJ1-5; D gene unclear. The CDR3 contains 16 residues. CDR1 is SGHDT, CDR2 YYEEEE, per germline. Trimming stripped 0 bases from V and 0 bases from J, with 10 bases between. CDR3: CASSLGPPNSNQPQHF. CDR3 nucleotide sequence: TGTGCCAGCAGCTTGGGACCCCCAAATAGCAATCAGCCCCAGCATTTT. The entire variable domain, with the rest obtained from reference TRBV5-6 and TRBJ1-5, is as follows: DAGVTQSPTHLIKTRGQQVTLRCSPKSGHDTVSWYQQALGQGPQFIFQYYEEEERQRGNFPDRFSGHQFPNYSSELNVNALLLGDSALYLCASSLGPPNSNQPQHFGDGTRLSIL.

Note on this clonotype: Possible read error: a much larger clone is one base away. This chain links TRBV6-5 with TRBJ1-1; D gene ambiguous. Germline-derived CDR1 and CDR2 are MNHEY and SVGAGI. Trimming took 2 bases from V and 13 from J, leaving 11 bases between them. This CDR3 region has 11 residues. The CDR3 DNA follows: TGTGCCAGCAGTTACGTGGGCAACGGTTTCTTT. Its protein product is CASSYVGNGFF.

This clonotype showed up many times. J is TRBJ2-4 and V is TRBV5-1; TRBD1 might be the D (6 bases). This CDR3 is 14 amino acids long. Per germline, CDR1 SGHRS and CDR2 YFSETQ. Trimming removed 4 bases at V and 1 base at J, with 9 bases between. The CDR3, as DNA: TGCGCCAGCAGCCTTCAGGGGGCCAAAAACATTCAGTACTTC. Its protein product is CASSLQGAKNIQYF.